Shown below are 21 T cell receptor beta chains from a single sample sequenced in a study of OX40 agonist ivuxolimab in advanced cancers. This table comes from immunoSEQ multiplex PCR, and its TCRdb copy is limited to in-frame clones, with some not included. This table has 45,000 to 50,000 clones, approximately 85% appearing once. Sequencing was performed on CD4+ or CD8+ T cells sorted from blood, taken in a trial of the OX40 agonist ivuxolimab. These receptors came from an adult with an advanced solid tumor such as melanoma, head and neck, liver or kidney cancer.

The chain has TRBV11-1 and TRBJ2-1, with D possibly being TRBD2 (6 bases). The germline gives CDR1 SGHAT, CDR2 FQDESV (reference sequence). V lost 5 bases, J lost 10 bases, and 21 bases lay in between. This CDR3 is built from 15 residues. This CDR3 is CASSRLVGGVGEQFF. The DNA for the CDR3 is TGTGCCAGCAGCCGTCTAGTAGGAGGGGTGGGAGAGCAGTTCTTC.

The J gene is TRBJ2-1, the V gene TRBV9; the D gene is possibly TRBD1 (6 bases). Trimming shortened V by 2 bases and J by 0 bases, and 18 bases separated the two germline ends. The CDR3 sequence is 18 residues long. CDR1 is SGDLS, CDR2 YYNGEE, per germline. CDR3 in DNA: TGTGCCAGCAGCGTCGAACCGGGACACCCCAGCTCCTACAATGAGCAGTTCTTC. Translating it yields CASSVEPGHPSSYNEQFF. The variable domain in full, with the rest retrieved from reference TRBV9 and TRBJ2-1, is DSGVTQTPKHLITATGQRVTLRCSPRSGDLSVYWYQQSLDQGLQFLIQYYNGEERAKGNILERFSAQQFPDLHSELNLSSLELGDSALYFCASSVEPGHPSSYNEQFFGPGTRLTVL.

The J gene is TRBJ2-7, the V gene TRBV2; either TRBD1 or TRBD2 may supply D (5 bases each). V shed 7 bases and J shed 10 bases, with 11 bases lying between them. Germline V gives CDR1 SNHLY, CDR2 FYNNEI. The CDR3 is made up of 10 amino acids. CDR3: CASTWDGQYF. CDR3 bases: TGTGCCAGCACCTGGGACGGACAGTACTTC. The whole variable domain, filled in from reference TRBV2 and TRBJ2-7, reads EPEVTQTPSHQVTQMGQEVILRCVPISNHLYFYWYRQILGQKVEFLVSFYNNEISEKSEIFDDQFSVERPDGSNFTLKIRSTKLEDSAMYFCASTWDGQYFGPGTRLTVT.

This clone was picked up one time. This chain links TRBV6-6 with TRBJ1-5, with a tentative D call TRBD1 (6 bases). Per germline, CDR1 MNHNY and CDR2 SVGAGI (reference sequence). Trimming shortened V by 6 bases and J by 4 bases, and 13 bases separated the two germline ends. The CDR3 contains 14 residues. DNA for the CDR3: TGTGCCAGCAGGGAAACAGGGAGTAATCAGCCCCAGCATTTT. This encodes CASRETGSNQPQHF.

This clone was observed a single time. The CDR3 DNA follows: TGCGCCAGCAGCTTGGTGACAGGTTTTGGGGGCTACACCTTC. This codes for CASSLVTGFGGYTF. The gene calls are TRBV5-1 and TRBJ1-2; D perhaps matches TRBD1 (6 bases). The CDR3 runs 14 residues. Germline V gene sequence: CDR1 SGHRS, CDR2 YFSETQ. The V end was cut by 0 bases, the J end by 8 bases, with 14 bases between. Based on the CDR3 plus reference TRBV5-1 and TRBJ1-2, the full variable domain is KAGVTQTPRYLIKTRGQQVTLSCSPISGHRSVSWYQQTPGQGLQFLFEYFSETQRNKGNFPGRFSGRQFSNSRSEMNVSTLELGDSALYLCASSLVTGFGGYTFGSGTRLTVV.

V gene TRBV11-2 combines with J gene TRBJ2-1, with 7 bases aligning to TRBD2. This CDR3 spans 13 amino acids. The V and J ends lost 5 bases and 9 bases, in that order; junction bases with no gene match: 7. Per the germline V gene, CDR1 is SGHAT and CDR2 is FQNNGV. CDR3: CASSPPGGSEQFF. In DNA, the CDR3 is TGTGCCAGCAGCCCCCCCGGGGGGAGTGAGCAGTTCTTC.

V usage is TRBV6-5 and J usage is TRBJ2-4; perhaps D is TRBD1 or TRBD2 (5 bases each). Deletions cut 0 bases from V and 8 bases from J, with 11 bases between. In germline, CDR1 is MNHEY, CDR2 SVGAGI. The CDR3 has 14 amino acids. The CDR3 protein is CASSYSPGTDIQYF. CDR3 sequence (DNA): TGTGCCAGCAGTTACTCTCCAGGGACGGACATTCAGTACTTC.

The rearrangement links TRBV12-5 to TRBJ2-2; TRBD2 agrees at 8 bases. Per germline, CDR1 LGHNT and CDR2 FRNRAP. Losses at the gene ends were 5 bases for V and 0 bases for J; bases not matched to a gene: 8. The CDR3 has 17 residues. The CDR3 region is CASGRNLAGTNTGELFF. In nucleotides, the CDR3 is TGTGCTAGTGGTAGGAATTTAGCGGGGACGAACACCGGGGAGCTGTTTTTT. Together with reference TRBV12-5 and TRBJ2-2, the CDR3 gives the full variable domain: DARVTQTPRHKVTEMGQEVTMRCQPILGHNTVFWYRQTMMQGLELLAYFRNRAPLDDSGMPKDRFSAEMPDATLATLKIQPSEPRDSAVYFCASGRNLAGTNTGELFFGEGSRLTVL.

The V and J genes are TRBV4-3 and TRBJ1-2; weak D call: TRBD1 (6 bases). The V and J ends lost 0 bases and 4 bases respectively, with 9 bases between them. Per the germline V gene, CDR1 is LGHNA and CDR2 is YSLEER. The CDR3 spans 14 residues. As DNA, the CDR3 is TGCGCCAGCAGCCAAGATCGGGACACCTATGGCTACACCTTC. Its protein is CASSQDRDTYGYTF.

The chain employs TRBV7-8 and TRBJ2-5; 11 bases are shared with TRBD2. The CDR3 has 16 residues. Germline assignment: CDR1 SGHVS and CDR2 FQNEAQ. V trimming: 2 bases; J trimming: 5 bases; junction bases outside the gene matches: 7. CDR3 protein: CASSLSSGGFGETQYF. The CDR3 coding sequence is TGTGCCAGCAGCTTATCTAGCGGGGGGTTTGGGGAGACCCAGTACTTC.

The rearrangement links TRBV25-1 to TRBJ1-4, with a possible D match to TRBD1 (6 bases). The V end lost 6 bases, the J end lost 7 bases, and 18 bases lay between the germline ends. There are 15 residues in the CDR3. Germline V lookup: CDR1 MGHDK, CDR2 SYGVNS. The CDR3 DNA reads TGTGCCAGCAGAGAGAGGGACCCAGGGGTTGAAAAACTGTTTTTT. It translates to CASRERDPGVEKLFF.

The chain couples TRBV9 to TRBJ2-1; D is tentatively TRBD1 or TRBD2 (6 bases each). Trimming removed 0 bases at V and 0 bases at J, with 28 bases between. CDR3 length equals 22 residues. The germline gives CDR1 SGDLS, CDR2 YYNGEE. The CDR3 protein is CASSVGIAWGGGHGGSYNEQFF. The CDR3, as DNA: TGTGCCAGCAGCGTAGGGATTGCCTGGGGTGGGGGGCACGGTGGCTCCTACAATGAGCAGTTCTTC. The whole variable domain, filled in from reference TRBV9 and TRBJ2-1, reads DSGVTQTPKHLITATGQRVTLRCSPRSGDLSVYWYQQSLDQGLQFLIQYYNGEERAKGNILERFSAQQFPDLHSELNLSSLELGDSALYFCASSVGIAWGGGHGGSYNEQFFGPGTRLTVL.

In its sample, this clone was seen once. This chain joins TRBV19 and TRBJ2-1; D is undetermined. Germline V gene sequence: CDR1 LNHDA, CDR2 SQIVND (reference sequence). The CDR3 spans 13 residues. Trimming cost V 4 bases and J 5 bases, with 9 bases left between them. In nucleotides, the CDR3 is TGTGCCAGTAGTAAGGGCAATAACAATGAGCAGTTCTTC. The encoded protein is CASSKGNNNEQFF. The whole variable domain, filled in from reference TRBV19 and TRBJ2-1, reads DGGITQSPKYLFRKEGQNVTLSCEQNLNHDAMYWYRQDPGQGLRLIYYSQIVNDFQKGDIAEGYSVSREKKESFPLTVTSAQKNPTAFYLCASSKGNNNEQFFGPGTRLTVL.

This clone is a singleton in its sample. The J gene is TRBJ2-2, the V gene TRBV9, with a weak D call TRBD2 (7 bases). The germline CDR1 and CDR2 sequences are SGDLS and YYNGEE. The ends were cut back, 6 bases at V and 1 base at J, with 16 bases in the middle. The CDR3 runs 16 residues. The CDR3 sequence: CASTKGGGVNTGELFF. The CDR3 DNA reads as TGTGCCAGCACAAAGGGCGGGGGCGTGAACACCGGGGAGCTGTTTTTT.

This CDR3 is CASSGTTPSPSGNTIYF. CDR3 DNA sequence: TGTGCCAGCAGCGGGACTACCCCTTCCCCCTCTGGAAACACCATATATTTT. This sequence joins TRBV11-2 and TRBJ1-3; the D gene is possibly TRBD1 (5 bases). The V and J ends lost 5 bases and 0 bases respectively, with 17 bases between them. The germline gives CDR1 SGHAT, CDR2 FQNNGV. The length of the CDR3 is 17 residues.

This chain links TRBV27 with TRBJ1-1; a possible D gene is TRBD1 (6 bases). The CDR3 length is 14 residues. V was cut by 6 bases and J by 4 bases, with 15 bases left in between. Germline V gene lookup returns CDR1 MNHEY and CDR2 SMNVEV (reference sequence). The CDR3 region has the DNA TGTGCCAGCAGGAGGAGGGGGGGGAGCACTGAAGCTTTCTTT. Amino acid sequence: CASRRRGGSTEAFF.

The chain is built from TRBV28 and TRBJ2-7; 9 bases agree with TRBD1. After removal of 6 bases from V and 10 bases from J, the junction contained 13 bases not matched to a gene. The V gene's germline CDR1 is MDHEN and CDR2 SYDVKM. This CDR3 has 14 residues. CDR3 sequence: CASSTGGEIGHQYF. CDR3 coding DNA: TGTGCCAGCAGCACAGGGGGCGAAATCGGGCATCAGTACTTC.

This chain connects TRBV6-1 to TRBJ2-7, with 10 positions matching TRBD1. CDR1 and CDR2 (germline): MNHNS, SASEGT. The junction had 1 base not matched to a gene; V was cut back by 3 bases and J by 5 bases. The length of the CDR3 is 13 residues. The CDR3 here is CASSDGQGDEQYF. The CDR3 nucleotides read TGTGCCAGCAGTGACGGACAGGGGGACGAGCAGTACTTC.

The CDR3 reads CASSGTGGAEYEQYF. In DNA, the CDR3 is TGTGCCTCCTCCGGTACAGGGGGTGCGGAGTACGAGCAGTACTTC. The chain recombines TRBV28 with TRBJ2-7, with 8 nucleotides matching TRBD1. V lost 11 bases, J lost 4 bases, and 16 bases stayed unmatched. Germline V gene data show CDR1 as MDHEN and CDR2 as SYDVKM. There are 15 residues in the CDR3.

The CDR3, as DNA: TGTGCCAGCTCACCAGGGAGGGAATACGGCAATCAGCCCCAGCATTTT. Amino acid sequence: CASSPGREYGNQPQHF. The gene calls are TRBV18 and TRBJ1-5, with no clear D. V gave up 2 bases and J gave up 2 bases, with 13 bases separating them. Looked up from germline, CDR1 is KGHSH and CDR2 is LQKENI. The CDR3 is 16 residues long.

With regard to this clone: A junction boundary mismatches the germline segment, possibly from a read error. The rearrangement uses TRBV7-2 and TRBJ2-7, with no clear D. The CDR3 is 11 residues long. Looked up from germline, CDR1 is SGHTA and CDR2 is FQGNSA. CDR3 protein: CASSLGVNRIF. The CDR3 DNA is TGTGCCAGCAGCTTAGGAGTCAACCGGATCTTC.